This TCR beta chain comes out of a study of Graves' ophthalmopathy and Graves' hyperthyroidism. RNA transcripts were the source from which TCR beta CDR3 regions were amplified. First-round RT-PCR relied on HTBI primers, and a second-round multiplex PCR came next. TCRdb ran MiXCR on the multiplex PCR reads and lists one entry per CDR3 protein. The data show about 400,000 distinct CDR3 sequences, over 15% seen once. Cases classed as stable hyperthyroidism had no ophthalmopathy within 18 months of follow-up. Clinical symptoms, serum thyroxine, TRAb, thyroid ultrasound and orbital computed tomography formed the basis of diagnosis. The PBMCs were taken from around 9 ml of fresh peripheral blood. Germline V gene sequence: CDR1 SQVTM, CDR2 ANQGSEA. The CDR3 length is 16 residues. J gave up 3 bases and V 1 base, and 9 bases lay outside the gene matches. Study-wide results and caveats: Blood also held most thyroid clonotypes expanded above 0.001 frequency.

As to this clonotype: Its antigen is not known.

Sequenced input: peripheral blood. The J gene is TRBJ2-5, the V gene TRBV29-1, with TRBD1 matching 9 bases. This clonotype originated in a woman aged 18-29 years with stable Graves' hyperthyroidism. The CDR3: CSVEGWGQGHEETQYF. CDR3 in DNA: TGCAGCGTTGAAGGTTGGGGACAGGGCCATGAAGAGACCCAGTACTTC.